This entry lists 31 T cell receptor beta chains sequenced from one sample in a study of Ad26.COV2.S vaccination and SARS-CoV-2 variants. Specified treatment: some 19 received Ad26.COV2.S at low or high dose, single or two shots; about 5 received placebo; per-sample allocation not given. Repertoires come from day 63 after the first vaccine or placebo injection. The method was immunoSEQ multiplex PCR; TCRdb's version includes in-frame clones alone and lacks a portion of them. The table has under 550,000 clones, around 90% seen once. Sequencing was performed on peripheral blood, taken in a trial of Ad26.COV2.S vaccine versus placebo. Source of these receptors: a person aged 18-60 years who received the Ad26.COV2.S COVID-19 vaccine or a placebo.

This chain joins TRBV5-1 and TRBJ1-2; D remains ambiguous. This CDR3 has 13 amino acids. Trimming pared 0 bases from V and 7 bases from J, leaving 10 bases between. Germline CDR1 SGHRS, CDR2 YFSETQ. Written as DNA, the CDR3 is TGCGCCAGCAGCTTGGTGGGAGGAGGTGGCTACACCTTC. This gives the protein CASSLVGGGGYTF. Variable domain in full (rest from reference TRBV5-1 and TRBJ1-2): KAGVTQTPRYLIKTRGQQVTLSCSPISGHRSVSWYQQTPGQGLQFLFEYFSETQRNKGNFPGRFSGRQFSNSRSEMNVSTLELGDSALYLCASSLVGGGGYTFGSGTRLTVV.

This sequence joins TRBV6-6 and TRBJ2-2, with a possible D match to TRBD2 (6 bases). The CDR3 extends over 15 amino acids. Germline V gene lookup returns CDR1 MNHNY and CDR2 SVGAGI (reference sequence). Between the trimmed V and J ends, which lost 0 bases and 7 bases, there was a span of 12 bases. Written as DNA, the CDR3 is TGTGCCAGCAGTTACTCGGCTAGCGATGGCGGGGAGCTGTTTTTT. This codes for CASSYSASDGGELFF.

The chain is built from TRBV5-1 and TRBJ1-2, with 9 bases fitting TRBD1. Trimming took 4 bases from V and 0 from J; bases not matched to a gene: 7. CDR1 and CDR2 (germline): SGHRS, YFSETQ. The CDR3 covers 16 residues. The CDR3 spells CASSPGTGPSNYGYTF. The CDR3 bases are TGCGCCAGCAGCCCTGGGACAGGGCCTTCTAACTATGGCTACACCTTC.

This rearrangement joins TRBV15 to TRBJ2-1; either TRBD1 or TRBD2 may supply D (5 bases each). CDR3 size: 16 residues. V lost 0 bases to trimming and J lost 6 bases, with 15 bases between them. Germline loops: CDR1 LNHNV, CDR2 YYDKDF (reference sequence). The CDR3 DNA follows: TGTGCCACCAGCAGAGATTACCAGGGACGGGGCAATGAGCAGTTCTTC. Its translation is CATSRDYQGRGNEQFF.

This chain uses TRBV9 with TRBJ2-7; D not resolved. The CDR3 totals 15 residues. V lost 2 bases and J lost 6, with 18 bases in between. Germline V CDR1 and CDR2: SGDLS, YYNGEE. For the CDR3, the DNA is TGTGCCAGCAGCGTTAGGCCAACTATCGTGGCCGAGCAGTACTTC. Translated: CASSVRPTIVAEQYF.

The J gene is TRBJ2-6, the V gene TRBV5-1; D uncertain. The CDR3 sequence is 15 residues long. Trimming stripped 4 bases from V and 2 bases from J, with 10 bases between. CDR1 SGHRS and CDR2 YFSETQ come from the germline V gene. In nucleotides, the CDR3 is TGCGCCAGCAGCACGGTTGCAACTGGGGCCAACGTCCTGACTTTC. Translated, it gives CASSTVATGANVLTF.

This sequence joins TRBV28 and TRBJ1-2, with a weak D call TRBD1 (6 bases). With 7 bases removed from V and 5 bases from J, the gap between germline ends came to 11 bases. The CDR3 has 12 residues. Germline assignment: CDR1 MDHEN and CDR2 SYDVKM. The CDR3 sequence: CASTPTGYGYTF. CDR3 bases: TGTGCCAGCACTCCCACAGGGTATGGCTACACCTTC.

The CDR3 bases are TGTGCCAGCAGTCCGTCCGGCGGGAGGGTTTACGAGCAGTACTTC. Translating it yields CASSPSGGRVYEQYF. The chain uses TRBV6-5 and TRBJ2-7, with 9 positions matching TRBD2. With 5 bases clipped from V and 4 bases from J, the junction kept 9 bases outside the gene matches. Germline V gene data show CDR1 as MNHEY and CDR2 as SVGAGI. The CDR3 covers 15 residues.

This clone showed up just a few times. The CDR3 reads CASSFSRDRANEQFF. CDR3 coding DNA: TGTGCCAGCAGTTTTTCCCGGGACAGGGCTAATGAGCAGTTCTTC. The rearrangement joins TRBV27 to TRBJ2-1; 9 nucleotides align to TRBD1. Germline loops: CDR1 MNHEY, CDR2 SMNVEV (reference sequence). The CDR3 consists of 15 residues. With 3 bases clipped from V and 7 bases from J, the junction kept 7 bases outside the gene matches.

This clone was counted a few times. The chain recombines TRBV20-1 with TRBJ2-7; possible D gene TRBD2, 5 bases. The V end lost 6 bases, the J end lost 4 bases, and 10 bases lay between the germline ends. This CDR3 region has 11 residues. CDR1 DFQATT and CDR2 SNEGSKA come from the germline V gene (reference sequence). The chain's CDR3 is CSAESGYEQYF. DNA of the CDR3: TGCAGTGCCGAAAGCGGTTACGAGCAGTACTTC.

This sequence joins TRBV6-2 or TRBV6-3 and TRBJ1-5; D is ambiguous. The CDR3 contains 14 residues. The ends were cut back, 5 bases at V and 7 bases at J, with 15 bases in the middle. The germline V gene has CDR1 MNHEY and CDR2 SVGEGT. The CDR3 nucleotides are TGTGCCAGCAGTCCGTTGACCCCTTCGCAGCCCCAGCATTTT. It yields the protein CASSPLTPSQPQHF.

The DNA for the CDR3 is TGTGCCAGCAGTTACGTTGCGGGAGGGTATGAGCAGTTCTTC. Amino acids: CASSYVAGGYEQFF. The chain has TRBV6-2 or TRBV6-3 and TRBJ2-1; 9 bases line up with TRBD2. CDR3 length: 14 residues. CDR1 and CDR2 (germline): MNHEY, SVGEGT. With V trimmed by 2 bases and J by 8 bases, 4 bases remained unmatched.

In the case of this clone: The same CDR3 can be traced to other DNA sequences in this sample. The rearrangement links TRBV18 to TRBJ2-7; D is unclear. The CDR3 is 15 amino acids. V was shortened by 0 bases and J by 3 bases, with 12 bases between the two germline ends. Germline CDR1 is KGHSH and CDR2 is LQKENI. DNA of the CDR3: TGTGCCAGCTCACCACCGGGATTAGCTGACTACGAGCAGTACTTC. It yields the protein CASSPPGLADYEQYF.

The chain links TRBV5-1 to TRBJ2-3; unclear D gene. Trimming shortened V by 3 bases and J by 2 bases, and 10 bases separated the two germline ends. Per germline, CDR1 SGHRS and CDR2 YFSETQ. The CDR3 length is 14 residues. CDR3 in DNA: TGCGCCAGCAGCTCTTCTACCATCACAGATACGCAGTATTTT. As protein: CASSSSTITDTQYF. Complete variable domain (other parts from reference TRBV5-1 and TRBJ2-3): KAGVTQTPRYLIKTRGQQVTLSCSPISGHRSVSWYQQTPGQGLQFLFEYFSETQRNKGNFPGRFSGRQFSNSRSEMNVSTLELGDSALYLCASSSSTITDTQYFGPGTRLTVL.

The chain employs TRBV7-2 and TRBJ2-3; 10 positions match TRBD2. This CDR3 is 18 amino acids long. The germline gives CDR1 SGHTA, CDR2 FQGNSA. V was clipped by 1 base and J by 5 bases; unmatched bases: 12. The CDR3 DNA sequence: TGTGCCAGCAGCTTAGTGCTAGCGGGAGCCCTCGGGGTAGATACGCAGTATTTT. It encodes CASSLVLAGALGVDTQYF. The full variable domain, with the rest looked up from reference TRBV7-2 and TRBJ2-3, is GAGVSQSPSNKVTEKGKDVELRCDPISGHTALYWYRQSLGQGLEFLIYFQGNSAPDKSGLPSDRFSAERTGGSVSTLTIQRTQQEDSAVYLCASSLVLAGALGVDTQYFGPGTRLTVL.

The genes are TRBV5-6 and TRBJ1-6; D is perhaps TRBD1 (5 bases). Trimming stripped 2 bases from V and 3 bases from J, with 15 bases between. Germline CDR1 reads SGHDT; CDR2 reads YYEEEE. This CDR3 is built from 17 residues. The CDR3 DNA reads TGTGCCAGCAGCTTACGGTCGGGACGGGACTATAATTCACCCCTCCACTTT. Its protein is CASSLRSGRDYNSPLHF.

In regard to this clone: Other DNA sequences in the sample encode the same CDR3. The V gene is TRBV29-1, the J gene TRBJ2-7, with D unresolved. CDR3 size: 10 residues. The V end was cut by 4 bases, the J end by 3 bases, with 4 bases between. Germline assignment: CDR1 SQVTM and CDR2 ANQGSEA. The CDR3 reads CSVGDYEQYF. In nucleotides, the CDR3 is TGCAGCGTTGGAGACTACGAGCAGTACTTC.

The V gene is TRBV10-2, the J gene TRBJ2-1; the D gene is possibly TRBD2 (5 bases). Between the trimmed V and J ends, which lost 3 bases and 7 bases, there was a span of 13 bases. This CDR3 is 14 amino acids long. The germline gives CDR1 WSHSY, CDR2 SAAADI. CDR3 amino acids: CASSEGLALNEQFF. In DNA form, the CDR3 reads TGCGCCAGCAGTGAAGGTCTAGCCTTGAATGAGCAGTTCTTC.

This clone has a single count. The CDR3 DNA reads TGTGCCAGCAGTTACCTCCGGGACATCCCACCAAATGGGGAGCAGTACTTC. Amino acids: CASSYLRDIPPNGEQYF. The V and J genes are TRBV28 and TRBJ2-7, with D perhaps matching TRBD1 (6 bases). The germline CDR1 and CDR2 sequences are MDHEN and SYDVKM. V was trimmed by 4 bases and J by 7 bases, leaving 26 bases between them. This CDR3 region has 17 residues.

The count of this clone is one. The chain is built from TRBV18 and TRBJ1-1; TRBD1 might be the D (6 bases). The CDR3 sequence is 17 residues long. V was cut by 3 bases and J by 5 bases, with 22 bases left in between. From germline, CDR1 is KGHSH and CDR2 LQKENI. The CDR3 reads CASSPLPGGGPGTEAFF. CDR3 DNA sequence: TGTGCCAGCTCACCCCTGCCGGGGGGCGGCCCCGGGACTGAAGCTTTCTTT.

The chain uses TRBV7-9 and TRBJ2-1, with D possibly TRBD1 on 5 matching bases. CDR3 length: 13 residues. V lost 1 base and J 10 bases, leaving 11 bases between the germline ends. CDR1 is SEHNR and CDR2 is FQNEAQ in the germline V gene (reference sequence). The CDR3, as DNA: TGTGCCAGCAGCTTAGGGTCTGGACACGAGCAGTTCTTC. It yields the protein CASSLGSGHEQFF.

Of note for this clone: A read error may produce the germline difference seen at one junction end. V and J are TRBV7-9 and TRBJ2-1; TRBD2 is a possible D gene (5 bases). This CDR3 region has 13 residues. Germline values: CDR1 SEHNR, CDR2 FQNEAQ (reference sequence). The DNA for the CDR3 is TGTGCAAGCAAGGCGGGCGTCCTCAATGAGCAGTTCTTC. It is translated as CASKAGVLNEQFF.

The chain joins TRBV11-3 to TRBJ2-7; the match to TRBD2 covers 7 bases. The trim removed 1 base at V and 4 bases at J, leaving 7 bases unmatched. Germline lookup yields CDR1 SGHNT and CDR2 YENEEA. The CDR3 is 15 residues long. The CDR3 region is CASSLGASGTYEQYF. For the CDR3, the DNA is TGTGCCAGCAGCTTAGGGGCTAGCGGTACGTACGAGCAGTACTTC. Combining the CDR3 with reference TRBV11-3 and TRBJ2-7 gives the whole variable domain EAGVVQSPRYKIIEKKQPVAFWCNPISGHNTLYWYLQNLGQGPELLIRYENEEAVDDSQLPKDRFSAERLKGVDSTLKIQPAELGDSAVYLCASSLGASGTYEQYFGPGTRLTVT.

This rearrangement joins TRBV14 to TRBJ2-7, with 9 positions matching TRBD2. Germline values: CDR1 SGHDN, CDR2 FVKESK. V was clipped by 3 bases and J by 6 bases; unmatched bases: 9. There are 15 residues in the CDR3. CDR3 nucleotide sequence: TGTGCCAGCAGCCATTTGGGACTAGCTCTCCGCGAGCAGTACTTC. Its protein is CASSHLGLALREQYF. The full variable domain, in which reference TRBV14 and TRBJ2-7 provide the parts outside the CDR3, is EAGVTQFPSHSVIEKGQTVTLRCDPISGHDNLYWYRRVMGKEIKFLLHFVKESKQDESGMPNNRFLAERTGGTYSTLKVQPAELEDSGVYFCASSHLGLALREQYFGPGTRLTVT.

The chain employs TRBV5-1 and TRBJ2-7, with TRBD1 matching 10 bases. The CDR3 contains 14 residues. With 4 bases clipped from V and 3 bases from J, the junction kept 4 bases outside the gene matches. Germline-derived CDR1 and CDR2 are SGHRS and YFSETQ. DNA for the CDR3: TGCGCCAGCAGCCCCGGGACAGGGGTCTACGAGCAGTACTTC. This codes for CASSPGTGVYEQYF.

This chain connects TRBV10-3 to TRBJ2-7; the D gene is possibly TRBD2 (6 bases). The CDR3 has 14 amino acids. V was cut by 7 bases and J by 5 bases, with 18 bases left in between. Germline loops: CDR1 ENHRY, CDR2 SYGVKD. The CDR3 bases are TGTGCCATCACAAACCGGGACTGGTCAAACGAGCAGTACTTC. As protein: CAITNRDWSNEQYF.

This chain uses TRBV29-1 with TRBJ2-3, with D maybe TRBD2 (6 bases). The CDR3 sequence is 14 residues long. The V end was cut by 1 base, the J end by 1 base, with 9 bases between. Germline V gene data show CDR1 as SQVTM and CDR2 as ANQGSEA. CDR3 DNA sequence: TGCAGCGTTGAAGGGACTACCCGCACAGATACGCAGTATTTT. Residues: CSVEGTTRTDTQYF.

This clone has only one observation. The chain joins TRBV19 to TRBJ2-7; 9 bases match TRBD2. CDR3 length equals 13 residues. Germline trimming cut 7 bases from V and 6 bases from J; bases unmatched to any gene: 7. Germline CDR1 reads LNHDA; CDR2 reads SQIVND (reference sequence). CDR3 coding DNA: TGTGCCAGTAATCGCGGGAGGGCCTTCGAGCAGTACTTC. Translated: CASNRGRAFEQYF.

V and J are TRBV6-5 and TRBJ2-7; either TRBD1 or TRBD2 may fit D (5 bases each). The CDR3 has 16 amino acids. V lost 0 bases and J lost 2, with 14 bases in between. Germline values: CDR1 MNHEY, CDR2 SVGAGI. The CDR3 sequence: CASSYSSGTNAYEQYF. CDR3 nucleotides: TGTGCCAGCAGTTACTCATCGGGGACCAATGCCTACGAGCAGTACTTC.

The chain carries TRBV4-1 and TRBJ2-1; TRBD1 or TRBD2 may be the D gene (5 bases each). Germline V gives CDR1 MGHRA, CDR2 YSYEKL. Trimming shortened V by 5 bases and J by 5 bases, and 16 bases separated the two germline ends. The CDR3 totals 15 residues. CDR3 nucleotide sequence: TGCGCCAGCAGCGGGGGTCAGGGCCTCAACAATGAGCAGTTCTTC. Protein: CASSGGQGLNNEQFF.

The chain employs TRBV6-5 and TRBJ2-1; D gene unclear. The V gene's germline CDR1 is MNHEY and CDR2 SVGAGI. The V end lost 8 bases, the J end lost 0 bases, and 14 bases lay between the germline ends. CDR3 length: 15 amino acids. The CDR3, as DNA: TGTGCCAGCGGGAAAGGTCCCGGCTCCTACAATGAGCAGTTCTTC. Translating gives CASGKGPGSYNEQFF.